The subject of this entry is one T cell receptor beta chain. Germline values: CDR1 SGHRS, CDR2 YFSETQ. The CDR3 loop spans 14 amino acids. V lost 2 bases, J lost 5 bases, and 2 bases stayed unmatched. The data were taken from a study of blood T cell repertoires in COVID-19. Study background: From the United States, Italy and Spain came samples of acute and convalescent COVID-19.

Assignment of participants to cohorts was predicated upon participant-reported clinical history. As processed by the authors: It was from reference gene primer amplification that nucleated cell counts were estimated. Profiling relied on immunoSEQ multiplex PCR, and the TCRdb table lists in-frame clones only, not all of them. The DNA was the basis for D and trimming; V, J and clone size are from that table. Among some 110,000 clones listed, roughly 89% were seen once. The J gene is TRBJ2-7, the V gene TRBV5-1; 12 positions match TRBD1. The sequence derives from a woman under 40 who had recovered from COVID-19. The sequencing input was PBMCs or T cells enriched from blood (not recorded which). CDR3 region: CASSFRDRGHEQYF. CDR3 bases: TGCGCCAGCAGCTTCCGGGACAGGGGGCACGAGCAGTACTTC.